Sequencing of this TCR beta chain was carried out in a study of PD-1 blockade in classical Hodgkin lymphoma. Trimming left V 8 bases short and J 8 bases short, with 18 bases between. Germline CDR1 and CDR2: SGHTA and FQGNSA. This CDR3 is built from 14 residues. Data came from immunoSEQ multiplex PCR; TCRdb stores just in-frame clones and leaves some out. The sample holds around 23,000 clones; around 77% are singletons and the top ten take 15% to 20%. Each patient's relapse followed autologous stem cell transplantation, and brentuximab vedotin exposure varied. The clonotype comes from a human donor with classical Hodgkin lymphoma. V is TRBV7-2 and J is TRBJ1-4; D remains ambiguous. This specimen was peripheral blood mononuclear cells (PBMCs), taken before the second cycle of nivolumab. For the CDR3, the DNA is TGTGCCAGCCGGGGTATGGGGTTCGGCGAAAAACTGTTTTTT. This sequence encodes CASRGMGFGEKLFF.